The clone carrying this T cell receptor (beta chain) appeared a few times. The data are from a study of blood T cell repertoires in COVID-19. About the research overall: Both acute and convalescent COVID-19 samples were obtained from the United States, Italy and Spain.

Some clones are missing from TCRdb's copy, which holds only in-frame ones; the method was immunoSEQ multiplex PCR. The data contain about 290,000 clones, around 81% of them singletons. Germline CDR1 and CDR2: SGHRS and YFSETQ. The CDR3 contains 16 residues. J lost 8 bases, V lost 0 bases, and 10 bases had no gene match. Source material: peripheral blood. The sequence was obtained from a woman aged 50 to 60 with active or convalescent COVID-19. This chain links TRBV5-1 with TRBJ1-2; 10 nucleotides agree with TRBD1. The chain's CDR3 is CASSLGQGAVRNGYTF. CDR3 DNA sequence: TGCGCCAGCAGCTTGGGACAGGGGGCAGTACGTAACGGCTACACCTTC.